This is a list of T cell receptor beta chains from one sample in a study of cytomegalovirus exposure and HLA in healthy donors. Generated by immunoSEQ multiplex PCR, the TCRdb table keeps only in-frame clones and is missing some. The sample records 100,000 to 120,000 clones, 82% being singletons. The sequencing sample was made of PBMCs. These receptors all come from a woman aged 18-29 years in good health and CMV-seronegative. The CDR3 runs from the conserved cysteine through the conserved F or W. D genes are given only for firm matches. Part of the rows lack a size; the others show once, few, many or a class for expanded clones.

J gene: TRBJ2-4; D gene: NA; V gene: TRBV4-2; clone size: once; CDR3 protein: CASSQDFQGQGIQYF; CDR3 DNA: TGTGCCAGCAGCCAAGATTTTCAGGGGCAGGGAATTCAGTACTTC
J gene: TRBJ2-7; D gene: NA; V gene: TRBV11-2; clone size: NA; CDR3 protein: CASSLDPGRGYEQYF; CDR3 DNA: TGTGCCAGCAGCTTAGATCCTGGTAGGGGTTACGAGCAGTACTTC
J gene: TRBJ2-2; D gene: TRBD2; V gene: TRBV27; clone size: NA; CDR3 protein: CASSFGAGTGELFF; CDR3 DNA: TGTGCCAGCAGTTTCGGAGCGGGGACCGGGGAGCTGTTTTTT
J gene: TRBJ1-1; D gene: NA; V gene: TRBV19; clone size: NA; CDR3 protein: CASSSWVPSGFKTEAFF; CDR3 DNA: TGTGCCAGTAGTTCGTGGGTCCCATCGGGTTTTAAGACTGAAGCTTTCTTT
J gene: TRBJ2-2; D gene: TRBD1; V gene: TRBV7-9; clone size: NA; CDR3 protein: CASSLRGQFNTGELFF; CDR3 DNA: TGTGCCAGCAGCTTAAGGGGACAGTTTAACACCGGGGAGCTGTTTTTT
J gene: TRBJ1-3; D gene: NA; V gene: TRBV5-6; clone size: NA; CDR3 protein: CASSRRTEGNTIYF; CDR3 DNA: TGTGCCAGCAGTCGAAGGACAGAAGGAAACACCATATATTTT
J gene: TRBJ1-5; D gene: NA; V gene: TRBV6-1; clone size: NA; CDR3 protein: CASSEARGGNQPQHF; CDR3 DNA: TGTGCCAGCAGTGAGGCCCGCGGAGGGAATCAGCCCCAGCATTTT
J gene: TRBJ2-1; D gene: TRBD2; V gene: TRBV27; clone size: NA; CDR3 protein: CASTPLAGGNNEQFF; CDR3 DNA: TGTGCCAGCACCCCACTAGCGGGAGGGAACAATGAGCAGTTCTTC
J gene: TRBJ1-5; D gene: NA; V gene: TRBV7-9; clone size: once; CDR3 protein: CASSLGAYNQPQHF; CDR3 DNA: TGTGCCAGCAGCTTAGGGGCATACAATCAGCCCCAGCATTTT
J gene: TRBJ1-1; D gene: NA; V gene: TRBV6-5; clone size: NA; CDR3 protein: CASSYSWGEGDTEAFF; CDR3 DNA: TGTGCCAGCAGTTACTCTTGGGGCGAAGGGGACACTGAAGCTTTCTTT
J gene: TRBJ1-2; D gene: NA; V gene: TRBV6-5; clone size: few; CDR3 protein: CASSTPGDYGYTF; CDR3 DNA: TGTGCCAGCAGTACCCCGGGGGACTATGGCTACACCTTC
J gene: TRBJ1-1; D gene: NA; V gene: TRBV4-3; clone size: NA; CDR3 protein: CASSRTVMNTEAFF; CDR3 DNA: TGCGCCAGCAGCCGCACGGTCATGAACACTGAAGCTTTCTTT
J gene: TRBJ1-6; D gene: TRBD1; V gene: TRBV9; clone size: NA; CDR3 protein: CASNRDRGNSPLHF; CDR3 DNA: TGTGCCAGCAACCGGGACAGGGGTAATTCACCCCTCCACTTT
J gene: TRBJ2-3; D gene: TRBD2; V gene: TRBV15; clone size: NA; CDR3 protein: CATSPRLAGSTDTQYF; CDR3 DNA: TGTGCCACCAGCCCACGACTAGCGGGGTCCACAGATACGCAGTATTTT
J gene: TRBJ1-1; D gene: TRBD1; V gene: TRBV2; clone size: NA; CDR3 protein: CAGDRGLNTEAFF; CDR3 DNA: TGTGCCGGGGACAGGGGTCTGAACACTGAAGCTTTCTTT
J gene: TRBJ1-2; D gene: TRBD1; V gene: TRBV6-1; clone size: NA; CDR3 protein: CASREGASNYGYTF; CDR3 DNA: TGTGCCAGCAGAGAGGGGGCTTCTAACTATGGCTACACCTTC
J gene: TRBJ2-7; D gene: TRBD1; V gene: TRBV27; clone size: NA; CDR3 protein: CASSPHLDRGLYEQYF; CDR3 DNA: TGTGCCAGCAGTCCCCACCTCGACAGGGGGCTCTACGAGCAGTACTTC
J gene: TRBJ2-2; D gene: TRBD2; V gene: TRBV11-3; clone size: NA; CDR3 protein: CASSPGLAGEDGELFF; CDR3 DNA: TGTGCCAGCAGCCCGGGACTAGCGGGAGAGGACGGGGAGCTGTTTTTT
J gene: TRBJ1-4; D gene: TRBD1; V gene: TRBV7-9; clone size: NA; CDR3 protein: CASSFSGQGREKLFF; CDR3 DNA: TGTGCCAGCAGCTTCTCGGGACAGGGGCGTGAAAAACTGTTTTTT
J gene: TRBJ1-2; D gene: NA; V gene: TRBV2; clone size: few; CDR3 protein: CASSSGRGFSGYTF; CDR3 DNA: TGTGCCAGCAGTTCGGGTCGGGGGTTCAGTGGCTACACCTTC
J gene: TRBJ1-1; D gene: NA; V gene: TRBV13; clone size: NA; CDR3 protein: CASSLEGSNTEAFF; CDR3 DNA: TGTGCCAGCAGCTTAGAGGGGTCCAACACTGAAGCTTTCTTT
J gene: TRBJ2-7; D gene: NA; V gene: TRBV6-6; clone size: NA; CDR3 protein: CASSYSTDLESYEQYF; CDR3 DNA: TGTGCCAGCAGTTACTCGACGGACTTAGAATCCTACGAGCAGTACTTC
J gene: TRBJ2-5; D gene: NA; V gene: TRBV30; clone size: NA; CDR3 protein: CAWSSTGETQYF; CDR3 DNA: TGTGCCTGGAGCTCTACAGGGGAGACCCAGTACTTC
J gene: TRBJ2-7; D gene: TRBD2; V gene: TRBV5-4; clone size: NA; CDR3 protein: CASSLGSGSRWEQYF; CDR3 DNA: TGTGCCAGCAGCTTAGGTAGCGGGAGCCGATGGGAGCAGTACTTC
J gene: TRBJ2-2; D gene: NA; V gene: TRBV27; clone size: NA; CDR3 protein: CASRPRGAGELFF; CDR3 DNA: TGTGCCAGCCGCCCCCGAGGTGCCGGGGAGCTGTTTTTT
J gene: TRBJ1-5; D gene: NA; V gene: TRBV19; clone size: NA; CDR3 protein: CASSIGSQPQHF; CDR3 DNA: TGTGCCAGTAGTATTGGGAGTCAGCCCCAGCATTTT
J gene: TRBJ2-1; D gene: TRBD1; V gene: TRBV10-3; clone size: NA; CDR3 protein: CAISESDRVNEQFF; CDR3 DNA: TGTGCCATCAGTGAATCGGACAGGGTGAATGAGCAGTTCTTC
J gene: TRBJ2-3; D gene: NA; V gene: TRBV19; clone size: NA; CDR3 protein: CASTPTGADTQYF; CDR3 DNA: TGTGCCAGTACCCCGACAGGAGCAGATACGCAGTATTTT
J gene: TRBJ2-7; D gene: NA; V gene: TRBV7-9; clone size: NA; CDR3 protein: CASSLAREQYF; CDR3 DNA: TGTGCCAGCAGCTTAGCGAGGGAGCAGTACTTC
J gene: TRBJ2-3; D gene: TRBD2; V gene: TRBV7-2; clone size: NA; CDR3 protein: CASSTRLAGTDTQYF; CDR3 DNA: TGTGCCAGCAGCACCCGACTAGCGGGGACAGATACGCAGTATTTT
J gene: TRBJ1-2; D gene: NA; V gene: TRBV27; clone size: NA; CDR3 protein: CASSFRGGQPYGYTF; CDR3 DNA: TGTGCCAGCAGTTTTAGGGGAGGTCAGCCCTATGGCTACACCTTC
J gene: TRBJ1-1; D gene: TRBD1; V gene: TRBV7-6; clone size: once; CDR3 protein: CASSFGTGNTEAFF; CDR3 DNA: TGTGCCAGCAGCTTCGGGACAGGGAACACTGAAGCTTTCTTT
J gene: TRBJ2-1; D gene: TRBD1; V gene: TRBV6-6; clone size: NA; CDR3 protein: CASRPGQGYNEQFF; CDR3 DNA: TGTGCCAGCAGGCCGGGACAGGGATACAATGAGCAGTTCTTC
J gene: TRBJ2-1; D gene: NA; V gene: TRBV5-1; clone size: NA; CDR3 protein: CASRTGIRGTLITSSYNEQFF; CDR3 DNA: TGCGCCAGCAGAACGGGAATTCGCGGGACCCTCATAACTAGCTCCTACAATGAGCAGTTCTTC